Listed here are 6 T cell receptor beta chains from one sample, sequenced in a study of blood T cell repertoires in COVID-19. Only in-frame clones appear in the TCRdb table, and some are missing; sequencing was by immunoSEQ multiplex PCR. This table holds some 180,000 clones, around 80% found once. Sequencing used peripheral blood. These receptors all come from a woman aged 40 to 50 with COVID-19, enrolled during active disease.

This clone was seen only a few times. The genes are TRBV19 and TRBJ2-4; 11 bases line up with TRBD2. V shed 5 bases, J shed 0 bases, and the junction held 3 bases outside the gene matches. CDR1 and CDR2 from the germline V gene are LNHDA and SQIVND (reference sequence). This CDR3 is 16 amino acids long. The CDR3 loop reads CASSVSGGVAKNIQYF. CDR3 DNA: TGTGCCAGTAGTGTTAGCGGGGGGGTAGCCAAAAACATTCAGTACTTC. The variable domain in full, with the rest retrieved from reference TRBV19 and TRBJ2-4, is DGGITQSPKYLFRKEGQNVTLSCEQNLNHDAMYWYRQDPGQGLRLIYYSQIVNDFQKGDIAEGYSVSREKKESFPLTVTSAQKNPTAFYLCASSVSGGVAKNIQYFGAGTRLSVL.

This clone was detected once. The genes are TRBV5-1 and TRBJ1-6; D gene ambiguous. CDR1 and CDR2 from the germline V gene are SGHRS and YFSETQ. The V end lost 2 bases, the J end lost 5 bases, and 8 bases lay between the germline ends. The CDR3 has 14 amino acids. The CDR3 nucleotides read TGCGCCAGCAGCTTCGGCGGCGATAATTCACCCCTCCACTTT. Its translation: CASSFGGDNSPLHF.

The CDR3 protein is CASSQEGADISSGNTIYF. Written as DNA, the CDR3 is TGCGCCAGCAGCCAAGAGGGGGCCGATATTTCCTCTGGAAACACCATATATTTT. V and J are TRBV4-1 and TRBJ1-3; a possible D gene is TRBD1 (6 bases). Per germline, CDR1 MGHRA and CDR2 YSYEKL. Trimming left V 0 bases short and J 0 bases short, with 15 bases between. This CDR3 spans 18 amino acids.

The chain couples TRBV11-2 to TRBJ1-2; D is uncertain. Germline lookup yields CDR1 SGHAT and CDR2 FQNNGV. The CDR3 length is 13 residues. Trimming shortened V by 3 bases and J by 1 base, and 6 bases separated the two germline ends. The CDR3 loop reads CASSFGSNYGYTF. Here the CDR3 DNA reads TGTGCCAGCAGCTTTGGCAGTAACTATGGCTACACCTTC.

The V call is TRBV5-1, the J call TRBJ2-5; TRBD1 agrees at 7 bases. CDR3 length: 14 residues. Trimming removed 2 bases from V and 7 bases from J; junction bases left unmatched: 8. Germline assignment: CDR1 SGHRS and CDR2 YFSETQ. DNA of the CDR3: TGCGCCAGCAGCTTCAGGGGGTCTCCAGGGACCCAGTACTTC. It yields the protein CASSFRGSPGTQYF.

The CDR3 DNA reads as TGTGCCTGGAGTCTTTTTAGGGAGACTGAAGCTTTCTTT. Residues: CAWSLFRETEAFF. The V call is TRBV30, the J call TRBJ1-1; D is uncertain. The V gene's germline CDR1 is GTSNPN and CDR2 SVGIG (reference sequence). The CDR3 consists of 13 residues. V lost 2 bases, J lost 5 bases, and 12 bases lay in between.